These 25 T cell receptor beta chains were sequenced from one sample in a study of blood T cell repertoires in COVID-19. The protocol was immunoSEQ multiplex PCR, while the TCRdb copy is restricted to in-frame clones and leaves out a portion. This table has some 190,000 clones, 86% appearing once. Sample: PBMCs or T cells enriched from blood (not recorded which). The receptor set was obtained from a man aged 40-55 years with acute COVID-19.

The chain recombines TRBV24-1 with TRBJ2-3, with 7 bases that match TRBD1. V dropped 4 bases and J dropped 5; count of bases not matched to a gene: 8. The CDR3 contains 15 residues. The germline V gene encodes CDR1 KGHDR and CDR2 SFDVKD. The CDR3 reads CATSDGAGGLDTQYF. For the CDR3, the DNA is TGTGCCACCAGTGACGGTGCAGGGGGTCTAGATACGCAGTATTTT.

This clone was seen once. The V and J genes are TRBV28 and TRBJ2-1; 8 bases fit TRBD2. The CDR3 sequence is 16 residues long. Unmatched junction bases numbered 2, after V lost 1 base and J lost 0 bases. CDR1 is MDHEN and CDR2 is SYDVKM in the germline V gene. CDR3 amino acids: CASSLYGRGSYNEQFF. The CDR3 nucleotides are TGTGCCAGCAGTTTATACGGGAGGGGCTCCTACAATGAGCAGTTCTTC.

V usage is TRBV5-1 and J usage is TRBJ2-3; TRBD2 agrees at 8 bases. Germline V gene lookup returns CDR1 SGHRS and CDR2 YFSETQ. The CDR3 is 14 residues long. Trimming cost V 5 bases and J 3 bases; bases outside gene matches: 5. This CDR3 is CASSWSGGTDTQYF. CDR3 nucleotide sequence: TGCGCCAGCAGTTGGAGCGGGGGTACAGATACGCAGTATTTT.

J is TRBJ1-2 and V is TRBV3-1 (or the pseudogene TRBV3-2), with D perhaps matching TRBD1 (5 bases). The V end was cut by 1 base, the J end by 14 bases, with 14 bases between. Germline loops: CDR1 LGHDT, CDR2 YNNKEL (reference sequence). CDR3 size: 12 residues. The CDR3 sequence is CASSQAGRADTF. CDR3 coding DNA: TGTGCCAGCAGCCAAGCTGGCAGGGCAGATACCTTC.

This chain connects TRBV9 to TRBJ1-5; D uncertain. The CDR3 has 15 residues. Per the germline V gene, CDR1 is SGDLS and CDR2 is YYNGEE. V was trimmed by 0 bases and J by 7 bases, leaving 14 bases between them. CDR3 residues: CASSVGEGSGQPQHF. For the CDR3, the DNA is TGTGCCAGCAGCGTAGGGGAGGGATCCGGGCAGCCCCAGCATTTT.

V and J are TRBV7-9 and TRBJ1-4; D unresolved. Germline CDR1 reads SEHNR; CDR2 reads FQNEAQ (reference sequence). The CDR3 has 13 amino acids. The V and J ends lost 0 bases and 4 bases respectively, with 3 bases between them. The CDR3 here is CASSLALNEKLFF. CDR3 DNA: TGTGCCAGCAGCTTAGCTCTTAATGAAAAACTGTTTTTT.

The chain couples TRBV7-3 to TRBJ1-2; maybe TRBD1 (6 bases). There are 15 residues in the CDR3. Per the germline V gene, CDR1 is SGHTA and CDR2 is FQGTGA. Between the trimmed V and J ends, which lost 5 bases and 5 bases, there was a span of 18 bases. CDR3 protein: CASSPRGGAEYGYTF. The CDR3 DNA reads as TGTGCCAGCAGCCCAAGGGGGGGCGCCGAATATGGCTACACCTTC.

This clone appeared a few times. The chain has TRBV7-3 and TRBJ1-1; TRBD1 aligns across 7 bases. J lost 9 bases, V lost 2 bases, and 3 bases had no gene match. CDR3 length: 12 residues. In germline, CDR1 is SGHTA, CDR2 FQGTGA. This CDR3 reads CASSLQDRKAFF. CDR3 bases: TGTGCCAGCAGCTTACAGGACAGGAAAGCTTTCTTT.

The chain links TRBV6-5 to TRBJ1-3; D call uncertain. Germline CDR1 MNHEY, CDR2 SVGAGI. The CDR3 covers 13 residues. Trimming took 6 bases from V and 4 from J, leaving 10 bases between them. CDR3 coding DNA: TGTGCCAGCAGCGCGGCGGGGGGAAACACCATATATTTT. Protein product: CASSAAGGNTIYF.

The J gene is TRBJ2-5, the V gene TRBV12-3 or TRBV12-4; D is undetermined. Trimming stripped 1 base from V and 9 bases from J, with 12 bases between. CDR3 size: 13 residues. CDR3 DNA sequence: TGTGCCAGCAGTTTAGGTGACTTTTTGGCCCAGTACTTC. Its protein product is CASSLGDFLAQYF.

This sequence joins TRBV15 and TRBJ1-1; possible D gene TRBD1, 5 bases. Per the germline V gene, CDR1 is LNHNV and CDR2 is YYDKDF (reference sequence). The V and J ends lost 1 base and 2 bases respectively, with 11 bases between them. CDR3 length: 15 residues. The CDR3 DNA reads TGTGCCACCAGCAGAGGGAACAGGCTAAACACTGAAGCTTTCTTT. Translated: CATSRGNRLNTEAFF.

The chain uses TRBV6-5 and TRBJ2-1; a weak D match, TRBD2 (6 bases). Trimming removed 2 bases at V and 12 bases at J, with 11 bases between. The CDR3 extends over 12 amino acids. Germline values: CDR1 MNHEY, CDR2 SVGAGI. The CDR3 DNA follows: TGTGCCAGCAGTTACGCGGAGGGGAGGCAGTTCTTC. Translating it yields CASSYAEGRQFF.

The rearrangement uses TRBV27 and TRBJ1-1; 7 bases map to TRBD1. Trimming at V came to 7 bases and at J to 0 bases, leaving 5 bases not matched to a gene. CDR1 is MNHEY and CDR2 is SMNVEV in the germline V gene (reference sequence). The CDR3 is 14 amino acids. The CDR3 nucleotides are TGTGCCAGCACAGGGGGGCCCATGAACACTGAAGCTTTCTTT. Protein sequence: CASTGGPMNTEAFF.

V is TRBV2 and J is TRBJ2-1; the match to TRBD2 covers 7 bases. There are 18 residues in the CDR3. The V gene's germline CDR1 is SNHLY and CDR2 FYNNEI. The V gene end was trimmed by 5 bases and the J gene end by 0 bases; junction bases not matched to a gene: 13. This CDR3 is CASSPQILAASSYNEQFF. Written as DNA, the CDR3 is TGTGCCAGCAGTCCTCAAATTCTAGCGGCAAGCTCCTACAATGAGCAGTTCTTC.

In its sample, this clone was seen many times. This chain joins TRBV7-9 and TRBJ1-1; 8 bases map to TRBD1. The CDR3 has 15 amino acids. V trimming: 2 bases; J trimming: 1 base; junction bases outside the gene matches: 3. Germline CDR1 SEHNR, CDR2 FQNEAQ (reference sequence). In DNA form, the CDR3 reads TGTGCCAGCAGCTTATCCCAGGGGGCGAACACTGAAGCTTTCTTT. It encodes CASSLSQGANTEAFF.

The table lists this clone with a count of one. The CDR3 nucleotides are TGTGCCAGCAGCACGAGCGGGTTTGTGACAGATACGCAGTATTTT. Residues: CASSTSGFVTDTQYF. This chain uses TRBV7-9 with TRBJ2-3; TRBD2 might be the D (6 bases). Trimming left V 5 bases short and J 3 bases short, with 15 bases between. CDR3 length: 15 residues. The germline CDR1 and CDR2 sequences are SEHNR and FQNEAQ (reference sequence). The variable domain in full, with the rest retrieved from reference TRBV7-9 and TRBJ2-3, is DTGVSQNPRHKITKRGQNVTFRCDPISEHNRLYWYRQTLGQGPEFLTYFQNEAQLEKSRLLSDRFSAERPKGSFSTLEIQRTEQGDSAMYLCASSTSGFVTDTQYFGPGTRLTVL.

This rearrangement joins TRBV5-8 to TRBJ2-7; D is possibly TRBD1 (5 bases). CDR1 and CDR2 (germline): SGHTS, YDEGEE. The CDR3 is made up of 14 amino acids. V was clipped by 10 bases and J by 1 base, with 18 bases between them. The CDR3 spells CACVRAPLSYEQYF. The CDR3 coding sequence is TGTGCCTGCGTCAGGGCACCGTTATCCTACGAGCAGTACTTC.

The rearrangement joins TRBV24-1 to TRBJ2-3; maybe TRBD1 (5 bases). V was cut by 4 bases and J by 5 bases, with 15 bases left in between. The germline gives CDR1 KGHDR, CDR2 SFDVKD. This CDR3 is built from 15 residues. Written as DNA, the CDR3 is TGTGCCACCAGTGACCGTCGTCAGGGCCGAGATACGCAGTATTTT. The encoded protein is CATSDRRQGRDTQYF.

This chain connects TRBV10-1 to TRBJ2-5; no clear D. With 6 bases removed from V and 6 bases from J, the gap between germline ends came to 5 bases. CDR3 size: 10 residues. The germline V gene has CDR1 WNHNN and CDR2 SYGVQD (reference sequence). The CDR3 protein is CASSPKTQYF. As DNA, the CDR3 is TGCGCCAGCAGCCCCAAGACCCAGTACTTC.

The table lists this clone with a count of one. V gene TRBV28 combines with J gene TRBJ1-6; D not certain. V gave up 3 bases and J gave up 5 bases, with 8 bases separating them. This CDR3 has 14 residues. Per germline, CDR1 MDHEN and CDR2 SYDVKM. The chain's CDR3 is CASSLAQDNSPLHF. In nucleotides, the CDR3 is TGTGCCAGCAGTTTGGCTCAGGATAATTCACCCCTCCACTTT.

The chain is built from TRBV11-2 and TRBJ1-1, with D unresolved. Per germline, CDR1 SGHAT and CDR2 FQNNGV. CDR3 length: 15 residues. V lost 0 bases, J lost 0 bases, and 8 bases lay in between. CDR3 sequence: CASSLEVAVNTEAFF. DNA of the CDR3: TGTGCCAGCAGCTTAGAGGTGGCAGTGAACACTGAAGCTTTCTTT.

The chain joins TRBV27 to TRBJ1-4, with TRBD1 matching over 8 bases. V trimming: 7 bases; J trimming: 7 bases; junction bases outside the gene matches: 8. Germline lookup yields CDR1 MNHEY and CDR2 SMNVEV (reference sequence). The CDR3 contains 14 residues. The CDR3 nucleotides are TGTGCCAGCAACGGACAGGGTCAGGGTGAAAAACTGTTTTTT. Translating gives CASNGQGQGEKLFF.

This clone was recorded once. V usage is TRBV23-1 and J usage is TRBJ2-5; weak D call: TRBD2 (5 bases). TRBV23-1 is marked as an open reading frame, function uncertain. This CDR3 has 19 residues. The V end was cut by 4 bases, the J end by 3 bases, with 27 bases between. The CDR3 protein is CASSPKGIRYRTPKETQYF. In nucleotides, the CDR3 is TGCGCCAGCAGTCCAAAGGGTATCAGGTACCGGACTCCGAAAGAGACCCAGTACTTC.

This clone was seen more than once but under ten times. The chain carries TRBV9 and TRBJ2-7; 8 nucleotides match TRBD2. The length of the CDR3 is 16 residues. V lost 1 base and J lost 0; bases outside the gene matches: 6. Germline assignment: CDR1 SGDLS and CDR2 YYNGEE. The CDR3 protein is CASSVSAGGPSYEQYF. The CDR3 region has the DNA TGTGCCAGCAGCGTAAGCGCGGGAGGCCCCTCCTACGAGCAGTACTTC. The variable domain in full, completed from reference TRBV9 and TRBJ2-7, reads DSGVTQTPKHLITATGQRVTLRCSPRSGDLSVYWYQQSLDQGLQFLIQYYNGEERAKGNILERFSAQQFPDLHSELNLSSLELGDSALYFCASSVSAGGPSYEQYFGPGTRLTVT.

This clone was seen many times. The CDR3 region has the DNA TGTGCCATCAGTACTACTAGCGGGAGGGCCAATGAGCAGTTCTTC. It yields the protein CAISTTSGRANEQFF. The chain has TRBV10-3 and TRBJ2-1; 13 positions agree with TRBD2. Germline lookup yields CDR1 ENHRY and CDR2 SYGVKD. J was trimmed by 6 bases and V by 5 bases; bases with no gene match: 4. CDR3 size: 15 residues.